One sample yielded the 5 T cell receptor beta chains listed below, sequenced in a study of blood T cell repertoires in COVID-19. Produced via immunoSEQ multiplex PCR; TCRdb's table is partial and in-frame only. The sample consists of about 320,000 clones, about 82% of them appearing once. The sample comprised peripheral blood. These receptors all come from a human donor in a cohort sampled during active COVID-19.

Comment on this clone: Other nucleotide sequences from this sample produce the same CDR3. The V call is TRBV7-2, the J call TRBJ2-7; 9 bases are shared with TRBD1. Trimming cost V 5 bases and J 1 base; bases outside gene matches: 3. The V gene's germline CDR1 is SGHTA and CDR2 FQGNSA. This CDR3 region has 14 residues. The CDR3 nucleotides are TGTGCCAGCAGCCCGGACAGGGGTTCCTACGAGCAGTACTTC. Residues: CASSPDRGSYEQYF. Full variable domain (outside the CDR3, taken from reference TRBV7-2 and TRBJ2-7): GAGVSQSPSNKVTEKGKDVELRCDPISGHTALYWYRQSLGQGLEFLIYFQGNSAPDKSGLPSDRFSAERTGGSVSTLTIQRTQQEDSAVYLCASSPDRGSYEQYFGPGTRLTVT.

This clone was counted a single time. The chain uses TRBV24-1 and TRBJ2-2; TRBD1 matches 9 bases. This CDR3 has 16 residues. Germline-derived CDR1 and CDR2 are KGHDR and SFDVKD. With 5 bases clipped from V and 3 bases from J, the junction kept 6 bases outside the gene matches. The CDR3 DNA reads as TGTGCCACCAGTGCCTCCGACAGGGGGTACACCGGGGAGCTGTTTTTT. Amino acid sequence: CATSASDRGYTGELFF.

This clone was detected once. The J gene is TRBJ1-3, the V gene TRBV5-5; 7 nucleotides align to TRBD1. The trim removed 0 bases at V and 8 bases at J, leaving 8 bases unmatched. In germline, CDR1 is SGHKS, CDR2 YYEKEE (reference sequence). CDR3 length equals 15 residues. The CDR3 DNA reads TGTGCCAGCAGCTTGGCCAGGGGGAGGTTCGACACCATATATTTT. Its protein is CASSLARGRFDTIYF. The full variable domain, with the rest looked up from reference TRBV5-5 and TRBJ1-3, is DAGVTQSPTHLIKTRGQQVTLRCSPISGHKSVSWYQQVLGQGPQFIFQYYEKEERGRGNFPDRFSARQFPNYSSELNVNALLLGDSALYLCASSLARGRFDTIYFGEGSWLTVV.

The chain has TRBV28 and TRBJ2-2, with a tentative D call TRBD2 (6 bases). Germline V CDR1 and CDR2: MDHEN, SYDVKM. This CDR3 comprises 13 residues. The V end lost 6 bases, the J end lost 6 bases, and 11 bases lay between the germline ends. This chain's CDR3 is CASRVGEAGELFF. The CDR3 region has the DNA TGTGCCAGCAGAGTCGGGGAGGCCGGGGAGCTGTTTTTT.

V gene TRBV6-4 combines with J gene TRBJ2-7; 7 bases agree with TRBD2. Germline V gene sequence: CDR1 MRHNA, CDR2 SNTAGT. This CDR3 region has 13 residues. Unmatched junction bases numbered 7, after V lost 7 bases and J lost 4 bases. The DNA for the CDR3 is TGTGCCAGCATACAGGCGGGGGAATACGAGCAGTACTTC. Protein sequence: CASIQAGEYEQYF.